This T cell receptor (beta chain) was profiled in a study of early T cells in non-severe SARS-CoV-2 infection. For the study at large: Sequenced material consisted of bulk RNA (from unsorted whole blood), and chains were unpaired. Study-level points and caveats: VDJdb matching, biased toward anti-spike CD8 responses, missed private and CD4 specificities.

Individual cDNA molecules received unique molecular identifiers. In TCRdb, the 5' RACE reads were re-called with MiXCR into one record per CDR3 protein. The table shows around 100,000 distinct CDR3 sequences, with about an eighth occurring only once. V gave up 7 bases and J gave up 0 bases, with 12 bases separating them. Germline-derived CDR1 and CDR2 are MDHEN and SYDVKM. This CDR3 spans 14 amino acids. On this clonotype itself: Its antigen is not known.

The chain couples TRBV28 to TRBJ1-1, with D uncertain. Sequencing was carried out using whole blood. The receptor comes from an adult who was a healthcare worker with PCR-confirmed SARS-CoV-2 infection or an uninfected control (not recorded which). The chain's CDR3 is CASTGLGMNTEAFF. The DNA for the CDR3 is TGTGCCAGCACCGGGTTGGGAATGAACACTGAAGCTTTCTTT.